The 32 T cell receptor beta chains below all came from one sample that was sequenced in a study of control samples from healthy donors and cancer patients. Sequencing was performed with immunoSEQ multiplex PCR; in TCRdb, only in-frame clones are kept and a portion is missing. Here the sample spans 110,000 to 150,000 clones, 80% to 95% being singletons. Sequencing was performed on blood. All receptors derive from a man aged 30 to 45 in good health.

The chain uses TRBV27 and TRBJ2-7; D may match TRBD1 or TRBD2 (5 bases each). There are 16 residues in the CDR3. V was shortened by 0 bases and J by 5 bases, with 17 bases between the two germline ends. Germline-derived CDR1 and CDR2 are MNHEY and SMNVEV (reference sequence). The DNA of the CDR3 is TGTGCCAGCAGTTTATCTGCTGTCTCTGGGGGTGACGAGCAGTACTTC. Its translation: CASSLSAVSGGDEQYF.

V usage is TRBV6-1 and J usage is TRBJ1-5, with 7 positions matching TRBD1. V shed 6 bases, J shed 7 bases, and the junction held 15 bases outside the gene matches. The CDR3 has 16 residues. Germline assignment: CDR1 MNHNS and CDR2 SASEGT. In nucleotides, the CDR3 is TGTGCCAGCAGCGAATCCACAGGGGTCCCGTCCCAGCCCCAGCATTTT. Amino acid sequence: CASSESTGVPSQPQHF.

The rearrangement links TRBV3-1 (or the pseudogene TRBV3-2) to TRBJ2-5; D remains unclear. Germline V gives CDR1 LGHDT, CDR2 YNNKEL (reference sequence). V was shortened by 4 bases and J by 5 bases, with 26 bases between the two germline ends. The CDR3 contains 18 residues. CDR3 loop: CASSPADGSSLLWETQYF. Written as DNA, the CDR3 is TGTGCCAGCAGCCCCGCGGACGGTTCGAGTTTGTTGTGGGAGACCCAGTACTTC.

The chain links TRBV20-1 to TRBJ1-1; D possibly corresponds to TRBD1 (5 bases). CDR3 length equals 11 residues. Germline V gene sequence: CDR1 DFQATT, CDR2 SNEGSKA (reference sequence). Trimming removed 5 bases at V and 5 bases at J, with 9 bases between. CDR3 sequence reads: CSALQGTEAFF. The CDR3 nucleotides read TGCAGTGCTCTGCAGGGAACTGAAGCTTTCTTT.

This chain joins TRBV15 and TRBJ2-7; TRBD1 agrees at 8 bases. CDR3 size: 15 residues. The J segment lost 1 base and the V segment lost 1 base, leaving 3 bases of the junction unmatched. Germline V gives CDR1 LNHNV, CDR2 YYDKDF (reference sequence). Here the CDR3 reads CATSRVQGASYEQYF. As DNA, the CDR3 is TGTGCCACCAGCAGAGTTCAGGGGGCATCCTACGAGCAGTACTTC.

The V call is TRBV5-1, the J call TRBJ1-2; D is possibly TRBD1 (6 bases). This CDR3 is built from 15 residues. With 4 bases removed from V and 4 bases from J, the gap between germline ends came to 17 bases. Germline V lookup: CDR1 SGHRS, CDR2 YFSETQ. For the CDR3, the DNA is TGCGCCAGCAGCAGAGACAGGAGGACGTTCTATGGCTACACCTTC. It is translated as CASSRDRRTFYGYTF.

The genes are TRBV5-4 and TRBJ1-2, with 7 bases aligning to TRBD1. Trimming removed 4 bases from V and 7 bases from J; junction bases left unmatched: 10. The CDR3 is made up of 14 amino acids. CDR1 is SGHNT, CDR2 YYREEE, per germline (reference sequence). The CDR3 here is CASSTTTGWGGYTF. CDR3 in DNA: TGTGCCAGCAGCACTACGACAGGGTGGGGTGGCTACACCTTC.

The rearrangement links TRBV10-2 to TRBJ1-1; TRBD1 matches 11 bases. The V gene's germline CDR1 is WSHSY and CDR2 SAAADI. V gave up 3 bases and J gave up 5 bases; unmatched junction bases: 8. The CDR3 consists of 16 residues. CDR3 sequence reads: CASSERTGGSWTEAFF. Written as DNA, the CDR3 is TGCGCCAGCAGTGAAAGGACAGGGGGCTCGTGGACTGAAGCTTTCTTT.

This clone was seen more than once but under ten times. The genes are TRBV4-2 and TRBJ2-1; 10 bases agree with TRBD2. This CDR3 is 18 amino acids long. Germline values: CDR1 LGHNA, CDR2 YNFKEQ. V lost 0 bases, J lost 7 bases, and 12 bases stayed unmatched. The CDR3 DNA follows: TGTGCCAGCAGCCAAGATCGTCGCAGCGGGAGGGCCCGGAATGAGCAGTTCTTC. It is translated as CASSQDRRSGRARNEQFF.

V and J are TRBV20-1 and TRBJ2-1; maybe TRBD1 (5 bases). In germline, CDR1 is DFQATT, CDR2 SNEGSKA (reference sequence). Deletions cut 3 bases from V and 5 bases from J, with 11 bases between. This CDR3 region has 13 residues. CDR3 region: CSASKGPHNEQFF. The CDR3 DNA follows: TGCAGTGCTAGTAAGGGGCCCCACAATGAGCAGTTCTTC.

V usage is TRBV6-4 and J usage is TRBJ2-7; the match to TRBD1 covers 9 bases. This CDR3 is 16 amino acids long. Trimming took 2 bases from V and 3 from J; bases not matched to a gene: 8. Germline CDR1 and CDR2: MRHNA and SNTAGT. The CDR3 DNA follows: TGTGCCAGCAGTGACCTGCGACAGGGGGAGTTCTACGAGCAGTACTTC. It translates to CASSDLRQGEFYEQYF.

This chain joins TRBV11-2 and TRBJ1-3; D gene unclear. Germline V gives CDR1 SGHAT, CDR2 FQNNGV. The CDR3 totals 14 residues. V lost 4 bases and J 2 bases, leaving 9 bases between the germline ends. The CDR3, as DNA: TGTGCCAGCAGCTCGGGTTACACTGGAAACACCATATATTTT. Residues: CASSSGYTGNTIYF.

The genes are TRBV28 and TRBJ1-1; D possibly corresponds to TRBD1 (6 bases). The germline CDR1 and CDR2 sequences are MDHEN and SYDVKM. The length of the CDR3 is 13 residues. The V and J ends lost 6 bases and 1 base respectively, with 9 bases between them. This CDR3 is CASSTRGNTEAFF. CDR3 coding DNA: TGTGCCAGCAGCACCAGGGGGAACACTGAAGCTTTCTTT.

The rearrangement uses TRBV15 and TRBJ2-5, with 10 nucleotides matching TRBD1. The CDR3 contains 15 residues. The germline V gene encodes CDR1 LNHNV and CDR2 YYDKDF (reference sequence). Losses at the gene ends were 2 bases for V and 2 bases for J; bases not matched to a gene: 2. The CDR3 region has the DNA TGTGCCACCAGCAGACAGGACAGGGGGCAAGAGACCCAGTACTTC. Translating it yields CATSRQDRGQETQYF.

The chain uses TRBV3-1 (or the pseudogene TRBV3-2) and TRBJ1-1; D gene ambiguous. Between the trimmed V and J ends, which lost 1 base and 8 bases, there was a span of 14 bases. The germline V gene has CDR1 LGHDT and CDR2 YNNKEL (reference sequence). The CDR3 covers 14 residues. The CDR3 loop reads CASSQGYRRAEAFF. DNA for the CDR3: TGTGCCAGCAGCCAAGGCTATAGACGGGCGGAAGCTTTCTTT.

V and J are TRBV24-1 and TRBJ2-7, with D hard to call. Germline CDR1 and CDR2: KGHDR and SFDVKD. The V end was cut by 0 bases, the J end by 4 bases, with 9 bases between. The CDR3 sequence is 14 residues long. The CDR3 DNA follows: TGTGCCACCAGTGATTTGAGTCAGCCATACGAGCAGTACTTC. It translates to CATSDLSQPYEQYF.

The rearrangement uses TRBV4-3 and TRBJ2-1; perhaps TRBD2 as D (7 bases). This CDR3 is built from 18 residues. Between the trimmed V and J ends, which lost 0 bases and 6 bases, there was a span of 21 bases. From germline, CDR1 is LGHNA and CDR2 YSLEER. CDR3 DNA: TGCGCCAGCAGCCAAGATTTACCCGGACTAGGGGGGACCAATGAGCAGTTCTTC. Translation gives CASSQDLPGLGGTNEQFF.

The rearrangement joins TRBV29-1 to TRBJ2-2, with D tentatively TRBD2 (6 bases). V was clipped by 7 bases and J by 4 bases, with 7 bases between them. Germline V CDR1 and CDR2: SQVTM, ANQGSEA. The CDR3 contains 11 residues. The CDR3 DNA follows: TGCAGCGGGAGGGCCACCGGGGAGCTGTTTTTT. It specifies CSGRATGELFF.

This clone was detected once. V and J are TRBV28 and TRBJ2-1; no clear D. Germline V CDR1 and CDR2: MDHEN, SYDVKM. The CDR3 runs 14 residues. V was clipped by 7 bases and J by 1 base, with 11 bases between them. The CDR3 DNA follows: TGTGCCAGCAATAACGTAGAATCCTACAATGAGCAGTTCTTC. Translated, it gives CASNNVESYNEQFF.

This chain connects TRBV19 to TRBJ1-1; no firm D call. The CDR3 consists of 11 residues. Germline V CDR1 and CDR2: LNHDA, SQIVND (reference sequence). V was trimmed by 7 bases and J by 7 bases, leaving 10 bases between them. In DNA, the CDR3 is TGTGCCAGTATATGGGTCGGTGAAGCTTTCTTT. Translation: CASIWVGEAFF.

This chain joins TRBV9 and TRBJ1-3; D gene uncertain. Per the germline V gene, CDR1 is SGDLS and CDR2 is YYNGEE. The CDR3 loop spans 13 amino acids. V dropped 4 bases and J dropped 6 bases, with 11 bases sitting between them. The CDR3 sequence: CASSLTPENTIYF. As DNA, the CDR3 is TGTGCCAGCAGCCTCACACCTGAAAACACCATATATTTT.

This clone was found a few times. CDR3 loop: CASSLRQNSYGYTF. The CDR3 coding sequence is TGTGCCAGCAGTCTTAGACAGAATAGCTATGGCTACACCTTC. The V gene is TRBV28, the J gene TRBJ1-2; weak D call: TRBD1 (5 bases). Trimming pared 5 bases from V and 4 bases from J, leaving 14 bases between. This CDR3 has 14 amino acids. The V gene's germline CDR1 is MDHEN and CDR2 SYDVKM.

The CDR3 spells CAWSVGGKVYNEQFF. The CDR3, as DNA: TGTGCCTGGAGTGTAGGAGGGAAGGTTTACAATGAGCAGTTCTTC. The gene calls are TRBV30 and TRBJ2-1; perhaps TRBD2 as D (6 bases). The ends were cut back, 0 bases at V and 4 bases at J, with 13 bases in the middle. Germline lookup yields CDR1 GTSNPN and CDR2 SVGIG (reference sequence). CDR3 size: 15 residues.

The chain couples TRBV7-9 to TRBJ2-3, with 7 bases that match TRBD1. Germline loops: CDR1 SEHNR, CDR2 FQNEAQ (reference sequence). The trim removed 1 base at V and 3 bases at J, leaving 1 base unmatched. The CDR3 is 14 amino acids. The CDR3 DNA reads TGTGCCAGCAGCTTAGACAGGGGAACAGATACGCAGTATTTT. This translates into CASSLDRGTDTQYF.

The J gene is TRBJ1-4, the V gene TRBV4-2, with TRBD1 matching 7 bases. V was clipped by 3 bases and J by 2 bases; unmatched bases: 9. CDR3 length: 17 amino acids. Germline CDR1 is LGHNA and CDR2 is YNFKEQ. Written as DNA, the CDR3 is TGTGCCAGCAGCCAGGGATCAGGGGGACACACTAATGAAAAACTGTTTTTT. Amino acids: CASSQGSGGHTNEKLFF.

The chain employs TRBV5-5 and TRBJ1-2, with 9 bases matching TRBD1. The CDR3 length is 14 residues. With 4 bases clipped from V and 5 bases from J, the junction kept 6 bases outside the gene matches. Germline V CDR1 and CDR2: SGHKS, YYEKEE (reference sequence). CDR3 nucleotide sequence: TGTGCCAGCAGCCCACAGGGGGCAGGGTATGGCTACACCTTC. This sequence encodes CASSPQGAGYGYTF.

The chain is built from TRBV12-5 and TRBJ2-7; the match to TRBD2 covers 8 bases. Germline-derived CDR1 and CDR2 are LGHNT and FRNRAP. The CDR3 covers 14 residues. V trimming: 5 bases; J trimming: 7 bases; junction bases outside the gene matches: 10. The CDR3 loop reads CASGAPGLGVEQYF. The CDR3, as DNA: TGTGCTAGTGGTGCTCCGGGACTAGGTGTGGAGCAGTACTTC.

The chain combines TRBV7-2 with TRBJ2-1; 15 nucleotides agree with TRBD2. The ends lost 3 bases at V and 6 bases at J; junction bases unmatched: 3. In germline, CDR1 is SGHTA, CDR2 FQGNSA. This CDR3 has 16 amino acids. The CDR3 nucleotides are TGTGCCAGCAGCTTGGGACTAGCGGGAGGTTCCAATGAGCAGTTCTTC. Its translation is CASSLGLAGGSNEQFF.

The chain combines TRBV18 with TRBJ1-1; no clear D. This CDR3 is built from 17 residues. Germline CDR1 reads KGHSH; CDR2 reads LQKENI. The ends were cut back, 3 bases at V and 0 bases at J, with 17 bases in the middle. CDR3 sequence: CASSPSTARLMNTEAFF. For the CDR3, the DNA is TGTGCCAGCTCACCGAGTACCGCCCGACTAATGAACACTGAAGCTTTCTTT. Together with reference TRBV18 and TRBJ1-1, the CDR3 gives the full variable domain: NAGVMQNPRHLVRRRGQEARLRCSPMKGHSHVYWYRQLPEEGLKFMVYLQKENIIDESGMPKERFSAEFPKEGPSILRIQQVVRGDSAAYFCASSPSTARLMNTEAFFGQGTRLTVV.

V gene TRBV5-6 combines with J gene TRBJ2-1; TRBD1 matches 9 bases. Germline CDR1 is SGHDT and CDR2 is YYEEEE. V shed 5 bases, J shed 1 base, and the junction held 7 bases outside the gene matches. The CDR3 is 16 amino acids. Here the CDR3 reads CASRFGTGSSYNEQFF. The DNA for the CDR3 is TGTGCCAGCAGATTCGGGACAGGGAGTTCCTACAATGAGCAGTTCTTC.

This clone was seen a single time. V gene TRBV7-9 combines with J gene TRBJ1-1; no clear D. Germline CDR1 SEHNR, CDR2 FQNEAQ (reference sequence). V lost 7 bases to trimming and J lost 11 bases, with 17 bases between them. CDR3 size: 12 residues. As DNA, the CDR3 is TGTGCCAGCACCCCATCCGGGATAGAGGCTTTCTTT. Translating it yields CASTPSGIEAFF. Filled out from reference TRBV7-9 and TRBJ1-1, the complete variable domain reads DTGVSQNPRHKITKRGQNVTFRCDPISEHNRLYWYRQTLGQGPEFLTYFQNEAQLEKSRLLSDRFSAERPKGSFSTLEIQRTEQGDSAMYLCASTPSGIEAFFGQGTRLTVV.

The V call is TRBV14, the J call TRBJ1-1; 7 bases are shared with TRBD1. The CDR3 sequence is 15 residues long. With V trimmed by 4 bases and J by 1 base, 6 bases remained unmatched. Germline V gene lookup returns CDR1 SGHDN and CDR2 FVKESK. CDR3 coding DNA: TGTGCCAGCAGCCTCCGGACAGGTTGGAACACTGAAGCTTTCTTT. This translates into CASSLRTGWNTEAFF. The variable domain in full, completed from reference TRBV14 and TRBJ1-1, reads EAGVTQFPSHSVIEKGQTVTLRCDPISGHDNLYWYRRVMGKEIKFLLHFVKESKQDESGMPNNRFLAERTGGTYSTLKVQPAELEDSGVYFCASSLRTGWNTEAFFGQGTRLTVV.